Presented here are 16 T cell receptor beta chains from one specimen sequenced in a study of blood T cell repertoires in COVID-19. The protocol was immunoSEQ multiplex PCR, while the TCRdb copy is restricted to in-frame clones and leaves out a portion. There are around 250,000 clones in the sample; about 91% occur only once, and 2.8% lies in the top ten. The sequencing sample was made of PBMCs or T cells enriched from blood (not recorded which). Source of these receptors: a man aged 40-49 years who had been exposed to COVID-19.

The V call is TRBV11-2, the J call TRBJ2-7; D not resolved. The CDR3 totals 15 residues. Trimming stripped 3 bases from V and 0 bases from J, with 12 bases between. From germline, CDR1 is SGHAT and CDR2 FQNNGV. CDR3 loop: CASSFLAESSYEQYF. In nucleotides, the CDR3 is TGTGCCAGCAGCTTTTTAGCTGAAAGCTCCTACGAGCAGTACTTC.

The chain links TRBV7-9 to TRBJ2-1, with 9 bases matching TRBD2. There are 16 residues in the CDR3. V shed 0 bases and J 8 bases; nucleotides not matched to a gene: 8. Germline V CDR1 and CDR2: SEHNR, FQNEAQ (reference sequence). Here the CDR3 reads CASSLAAGGPSDEQFF. As DNA, the CDR3 is TGTGCCAGCAGCTTAGCGGCGGGAGGGCCCTCCGATGAGCAGTTCTTC.

The chain joins TRBV19 to TRBJ2-1; 8 bases fit TRBD1. The germline V gene encodes CDR1 LNHDA and CDR2 SQIVND (reference sequence). The CDR3 length is 14 residues. V trimming: 8 bases; J trimming: 0 bases; junction bases outside the gene matches: 3. The DNA for the CDR3 is TGTGCCAGTGACAGGGGTAGCTCCTACAATGAGCAGTTCTTC. Its protein product is CASDRGSSYNEQFF.

The V gene is TRBV7-9, the J gene TRBJ1-2; 10 bases are a match to TRBD1. The germline gives CDR1 SEHNR, CDR2 FQNEAQ (reference sequence). V dropped 5 bases and J dropped 7; count of bases not matched to a gene: 7. The CDR3 extends over 14 amino acids. CDR3 loop: CASSRGQGDAGYTF. The CDR3 DNA reads as TGTGCCAGCAGCCGCGGACAGGGGGACGCTGGCTACACCTTC. The variable domain in full, with the rest retrieved from reference TRBV7-9 and TRBJ1-2, is DTGVSQNPRHKITKRGQNVTFRCDPISEHNRLYWYRQTLGQGPEFLTYFQNEAQLEKSRLLSDRFSAERPKGSFSTLEIQRTEQGDSAMYLCASSRGQGDAGYTFGSGTRLTVV.

The chain couples TRBV27 to TRBJ2-7; 10 nucleotides align to TRBD2. With 5 bases clipped from V and 6 bases from J, the junction kept 7 bases outside the gene matches. CDR1 and CDR2 (germline): MNHEY, SMNVEV (reference sequence). The CDR3 runs to 14 residues. DNA of the CDR3: TGTGCCAGCAGTCCTCTAGCGGGAGCTGGCGAGCAGTACTTC. Translation: CASSPLAGAGEQYF.

In this sample, this clone turned up a few times. The chain links TRBV30 to TRBJ2-1; D is perhaps TRBD1 (6 bases). Trimming stripped 2 bases from V and 4 bases from J, with 12 bases between. Germline assignment: CDR1 GTSNPN and CDR2 SVGIG (reference sequence). CDR3 size: 14 residues. CDR3 loop: CAWSREGGYNEQFF. The CDR3 DNA reads as TGTGCCTGGAGTCGGGAAGGGGGTTACAATGAGCAGTTCTTC.

CDR3 coding DNA: TGTGCCAGCAGTTGGACAGAAGCAACTAATGAAAAACTGTTTTTT. This encodes CASSWTEATNEKLFF. The chain links TRBV6-5 to TRBJ1-4, with a weak D call TRBD1 (6 bases). The CDR3 is 15 residues long. Per germline, CDR1 MNHEY and CDR2 SVGAGI. The V gene lost 4 bases and the J gene lost 0 bases, with 9 bases spanning the gap.

The chain couples TRBV5-1 to TRBJ2-2; no reliable D call. The V end was cut by 7 bases, the J end by 5 bases, with 6 bases between. The germline V gene has CDR1 SGHRS and CDR2 YFSETQ. CDR3 size: 11 residues. DNA for the CDR3: TGCGCCAGCCAAATTACCGGGGAGCTGTTTTTT. It encodes CASQITGELFF.

CDR3 in amino acids: CASSPMGGPPYEQYF. The CDR3 region has the DNA TGTGCCAGCAGCCCGATGGGAGGGCCCCCCTACGAGCAGTACTTC. The chain combines TRBV11-3 with TRBJ2-7, with TRBD2 matching over 7 bases. The V gene end was trimmed by 5 bases and the J gene end by 2 bases; junction bases not matched to a gene: 9. CDR1 is SGHNT, CDR2 YENEEA, per germline. The CDR3 totals 15 residues.

V usage is TRBV27 and J usage is TRBJ1-6; 8 positions match TRBD1. V shed 10 bases, J shed 12 bases, and the junction held 11 bases outside the gene matches. CDR3 length: 13 amino acids. Germline assignment: CDR1 MNHEY and CDR2 SMNVEV (reference sequence). The CDR3 coding sequence is TGTGCCACCGGACAGGGCCCACCCTTACCCCTCCACTTT. Protein sequence: CATGQGPPLPLHF.

This chain joins TRBV12-3 or TRBV12-4 and TRBJ2-1; tentative D call: TRBD2 (5 bases). There are 12 residues in the CDR3. Trimming cost V 3 bases and J 9 bases, with 9 bases left between them. CDR3 nucleotides: TGTGCCAGCAGTTTGGAGGTGGGTGAGCAGTTCTTC. It yields the protein CASSLEVGEQFF.

V is TRBV19 and J is TRBJ1-6; 7 bases agree with TRBD1. Germline loops: CDR1 LNHDA, CDR2 SQIVND (reference sequence). Trimming at V came to 4 bases and at J to 0 bases, leaving 12 bases not matched to a gene. This CDR3 is built from 19 residues. The CDR3 coding sequence is TGTGCCAGTAGTAAATGGACAGGACTATCAAGCTCCTATAATTCACCCCTCCACTTT. Encoded protein: CASSKWTGLSSSYNSPLHF.

In this sample, this clone turned up once. This chain links TRBV10-3 with TRBJ2-1; 13 bases fit TRBD2. The J segment lost 8 bases and the V segment lost 7 bases, leaving 5 bases of the junction unmatched. Germline CDR1 ENHRY, CDR2 SYGVKD. This CDR3 comprises 14 residues. The CDR3 nucleotides read TGTGCCATCACAGGGACTAGCGGGAAGGATGAGCAGTTCTTC. This gives the protein CAITGTSGKDEQFF.

In its sample, this clone was seen once. The V call is TRBV7-9, the J call TRBJ1-1; the D gene is possibly TRBD1 (5 bases). Trimming pared 7 bases from V and 3 bases from J, leaving 15 bases between. This CDR3 spans 14 amino acids. Per the germline V gene, CDR1 is SEHNR and CDR2 is FQNEAQ (reference sequence). CDR3 region: CASTAYQGYTEAFF. The CDR3 DNA sequence: TGTGCCAGCACCGCTTACCAGGGCTACACTGAAGCTTTCTTT.

The rearrangement joins TRBV5-1 to TRBJ2-1; TRBD2 aligns across 10 bases. The CDR3 totals 15 residues. CDR1 and CDR2 (germline): SGHRS, YFSETQ. J gave up 9 bases and V 3 bases, and 9 bases lay outside the gene matches. CDR3 in amino acids: CASSSGLAPVSEQFF. The CDR3 region has the DNA TGCGCCAGCAGCTCGGGACTAGCGCCCGTCTCTGAGCAGTTCTTC.

The chain combines TRBV5-1 with TRBJ1-1; 10 nucleotides line up with TRBD1. CDR1 is SGHRS and CDR2 is YFSETQ in the germline V gene. V was pared by 4 bases and J by 4 bases, with 4 bases of the junction left unmatched. The CDR3 contains 14 residues. The CDR3 DNA sequence: TGCGCCAGCAGCCAGGACAGGGGGGCCACTGAAGCTTTCTTT. Translating gives CASSQDRGATEAFF.